This paragraph reports one TCR beta chain. What antigen it recognizes has not been identified. No qualities accompany the bases; no much larger clone lies one base away. This specimen's time point label, per the study, means: newly diagnosed GD, antithyroid drugs for less than 3 months. RNA was extracted from PBMCs in TRIzol for both TCR sequencing and RNA sequencing. The diagnosis of Graves' disease followed American Thyroid Association guidelines. Patients were recruited from an endocrinology department in Xi'an, China. Each patient gave 7 to 9.5 milliliters of peripheral blood, collected in an EDTA anticoagulant tube. Ficoll Paque Plus density gradient separation was used to isolate PBMCs, and no additional T cell sorting was done. An Agilent 2100 Bioanalyzer and agarose gel were used to check RNA quality, while a NanoDrop 2000 measured RNA concentration. Looking up the germline V gene yields CDR1 LGHNA and CDR2 YNFKEQ. V is shortened by 4 bases, J by 7 bases, and the region joining them spans 7 bases. Spanning cysteine to phenylalanine, the CDR3 consists of 11 amino acids. Just the 33-base CDR3 DNA is kept, in frame starting at base 1.

Library preparation was by multiplex PCR. The sequencer listed for this sample is Illumina HiSeq 4000. CDR3 regions were amplified by Arm-PCR with iRepertoire HTBI primers to construct TCR beta libraries. Before sequencing, the PCR products went through gel purification. For the original study's pipeline: Across samples, 60 to 70 TRBV and over 11 TRBJ segments were identified and used for gene usage analysis of CDR3 amino acid clonotypes. Filtered high-quality paired reads were merged into contigs using COPE and FqMerger. BLAST was used to align contigs to IMGT TRBV, TRBD and TRBJ reference genes, with CDR3 defined following IMGT. Highly expanded clones were defined as clonotypes with a frequency above 0.1%. Shannon entropy was used to measure repertoire diversity, and the Gini coefficient was used to measure V-J evenness. Public clonotypes were defined as clonotypes shared by more than one individual. Using fastp trimming at Q25 and MiXCR clonotype assembly, TCRdb reanalyzed the public sequencing data and kept in-frame beta chains. For every CDR3 protein sequence, its rows merge into one entry that carries the most common genes and DNA. The authors' filters were not applied to this entry. The sample yields under 300,000 distinct CDR3 sequences; around 18% were counted once. Roughly 15% of the sample is held by the ten biggest clonotypes.

This sample is drawn from a study of regulatory T cells in long-lasting Graves disease (dated by TCRdb to the early 2020s). Regarding the research as a whole: Newly diagnosed Graves' disease patients had taken antithyroid drugs for less than 3 months. Peripheral blood TCR sequencing and RNA sequencing compared persistent Graves' disease patients with newly diagnosed Graves' disease patients. The study took place in China and was registered as a clinical trial. A total of some 35 samples underwent TCR sequencing, from around 13 patients with persistent Graves' disease and 20 patients with newly diagnosed Graves' disease. The paper's findings and limits, for the study overall: More public clonotypes were shared among persistent patients (roughly 3,000) than among newly diagnosed patients (approximately 930). Persistent Graves' disease patients showed lower TCR Shannon entropy and fewer highly expanded clones than newly diagnosed patients, suggesting clonal expansion. The study examined only peripheral blood because the primary lesion, thyroid tissue, could not be accessed. As a limitation, the authors acknowledged that the small sample size may reduce accuracy. TRBV28, TRBJ1-2 and TRBJ2-5 were preferentially used in persistent disease, while TRBV20-1 and TRBJ2-1 were favored in newly diagnosed disease. Sequencing and analysis were limited to the TCR beta chain.

The sample was also reused in another study, on T cells in Graves' hyperthyroidism and ophthalmopathy. The second investigation adds: A patient counted as having stable Graves' hyperthyroidism if no progression to ophthalmopathy occurred over 18 months of follow-up. The hyperthyroidism patients were between 18 and 65 years old and newly diagnosed, with a disease duration of less than 2 months. The study excluded patients with uncontrolled infections, other autoimmune diseases, pregnancy or lactation. Clinical symptoms, serum thyroxine and TRAb, thyroid ultrasound, and orbital computed tomography formed the basis for the diagnoses. A first-round RT-PCR of the TCR CDR3 used the HTBI primer set with the Qiagen OneStep RT-PCR kit. Most expanded thyroid clonotypes (frequency above 0.001) were also detected in blood, a finding suggesting that blood repertoires may reflect thyroid immune responses. Ophthalmopathy was separated from stable hyperthyroidism by a 13 V-J signature model, with approximately 85% sensitivity and 81% to 82% specificity obtained in cross-validation and 80%/75% obtained in testing. In validation, the model predicted progression to ophthalmopathy with 55% to 71% sensitivity and less than 80% specificity, a median of 6.5 months before onset. TCR V-J signatures able to tell the groups apart were searched for in a discovery cohort of some 100 patients, of whom under 45 had Graves' ophthalmopathy and about 60 had stable Graves' hyperthyroidism. Prospective prediction of ophthalmopathy was tested in an independent validation cohort consisting of 18 hyperthyroidism patients and approximately 16 patients who later progressed to ophthalmopathy. The 100 discovery patients were randomly split 7:3 into training and test sets. Thyroid tissue and blood T-cell repertoires from about 6 Graves' hyperthyroidism patients were also compared in the study. After blood sampling, hyperthyroidism patients were treated with methimazole at a starting dose of 30 mg daily, and ophthalmopathy patients were treated with high-dose intravenous methylprednisolone. Libraries were constructed in a second round of multiplex PCR, after which size selection and purification were carried out. Paired-end sequencing of the libraries was performed with 100 bp reads on an Illumina HiSeq2000. Raw data were processed with SOAPnuke, discarding reads with adapters, uncalled bases, mean Phred below 15, or no exact constant-primer or identifier match. High-quality paired reads were merged with COPE v1.2.5, and unique nucleotide sequences were defined as clonotypes. MiTCR v1.1 was used to align clonotypes to the IMGT TRBV, TRBD and TRBJ reference segments. Analysis was restricted to V-J combinations with a frequency above 0.0001, which covered roughly 99% of repertoires. A TCS score was defined as the ratio of F50 (clonal expansion) to E x V (chaos), with BLOSUM62-based TCRdist applied between CDR3 peptides within each V-J. Welch's t-statistics and random forest reduced some 510 V-J features to roughly 13, which were used in a naive Bayes classifier (R e1071). No statistical method was used to fix the sample size in advance, and group allocation was not hidden from the investigators. TCR Vbeta CDR3 sequencing of roughly 140 peripheral blood samples (fewer than 45 ophthalmopathy, 75 hyperthyroidism and roughly 17 progressor patients) is reported in the paper.

The specimen comprised peripheral blood mononuclear cells (PBMCs), sampled at new diagnosis, from a patient treated with antithyroid drugs. The receptor comes from a young woman with Graves disease. Donor details come from another sample of the same person, matched by shared clones. The sequence is built from TRBV4-2 and TRBJ1-2, with the D segment identity uncertain. The DNA sequence is as follows: TGTGCCAGCAGCCCTGGGTTTGGCTACACCTTC. This is translated as CASSPGFGYTF.